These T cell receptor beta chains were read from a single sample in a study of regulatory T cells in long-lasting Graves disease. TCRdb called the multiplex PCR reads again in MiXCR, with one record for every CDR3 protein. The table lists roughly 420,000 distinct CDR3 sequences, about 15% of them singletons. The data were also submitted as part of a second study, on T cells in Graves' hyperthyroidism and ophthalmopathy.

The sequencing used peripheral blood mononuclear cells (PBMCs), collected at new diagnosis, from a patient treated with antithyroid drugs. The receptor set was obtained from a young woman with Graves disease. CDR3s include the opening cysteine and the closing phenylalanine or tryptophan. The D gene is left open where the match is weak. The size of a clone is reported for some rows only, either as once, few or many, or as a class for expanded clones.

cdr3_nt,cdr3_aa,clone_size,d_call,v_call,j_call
TGCAGTGCTAGAAAAGACAGGGACCTTGGGAAACCCCTCCACTTT,CSARKDRDLGKPLHF,NA,TRBD1,TRBV20-1,TRBJ1-6
TGTGCCAGCAGCTGGTGGAACAGGGTCTATGAGCAGTTCTTC,CASSWWNRVYEQFF,once,NA,TRBV5-6,TRBJ2-1
TGTGCCAGCAGTACGGGACAGGCCCCGAGAGAGCAGTACTTC,CASSTGQAPREQYF,many,TRBD1,TRBV6-1,TRBJ2-7
TGTGCCATCAGTGAGATGGCCCAGCGAAACATTCAGTACTTC,CAISEMAQRNIQYF,NA,NA,TRBV10-3,TRBJ2-4
TGTGCCACCAGTGATCCAAGGACAGGTGGTTATGGCTACACCTTC,CATSDPRTGGYGYTF,few,TRBD1,TRBV24-1,TRBJ1-2
TGTGCCAGTAGTCGTACAGAGAACATTCAGTACTTC,CASSRTENIQYF,NA,NA,TRBV19,TRBJ2-4
TGCAGTGCCCTCCAGGGACTAGCGGGCACAGATACGCAGTATTTT,CSALQGLAGTDTQYF,NA,TRBD2,TRBV20-1,TRBJ2-3
TGCAGTGCTAACCAGGTCAGGGGGCTGAGCGGCTACACCTTC,CSANQVRGLSGYTF,many,TRBD1,TRBV20-1,TRBJ1-2
TGTGCCAGCAGCCCGACCGCTAGTAGCACAGATACGCAGTATTTT,CASSPTASSTDTQYF,many,NA,TRBV7-2,TRBJ2-3
TGTGCCAGCAGCCACCTGGGAGCAGGGTCTGAAGCTTTCTTT,CASSHLGAGSEAFF,many,NA,TRBV11-2,TRBJ1-1
TGTGCCTGGAGTCCCGAATTATGGCAGGGTAGGATGAACACTGAAGCTTTCTTT,CAWSPELWQGRMNTEAFF,many,NA,TRBV30,TRBJ1-1
TGTGCCAGCAGCCAGACGGCAGGAAAGGTAAATGAGCAGTTCTTC,CASSQTAGKVNEQFF,many,NA,TRBV7-9,TRBJ2-1
TGTGCCAGCAGCCGGACAGGGGTCGATAATTCACCCCTCCACTTT,CASSRTGVDNSPLHF,many,TRBD1,TRBV12-3/TRBV12-4,TRBJ1-6
TGTGCCATCAGGACTAGGGCCTACGAGCAGTACTTC,CAIRTRAYEQYF,many,TRBD2,TRBV28,TRBJ2-7
TGCAGTGCCCGTCCTAGCGGGGGACACTACGAGCAGTACTTC,CSARPSGGHYEQYF,few,TRBD2,TRBV20-1,TRBJ2-7
TGTGCCACCAGTGATTTGTATAGCGGGAGCGCAGATACGCAGTATTTT,CATSDLYSGSADTQYF,NA,TRBD2,TRBV24-1,TRBJ2-3
TGTGCCAGCAGCGTAGGAGGGACTAGGGGTGCCGGGGAGCTGTTTTTT,CASSVGGTRGAGELFF,many,TRBD2,TRBV9,TRBJ2-2
TGTGCCTGGAGTTTCGGACGGAGCAATGAGCAGTTCTTC,CAWSFGRSNEQFF,NA,NA,TRBV30,TRBJ2-1